The rows below give T cell receptor beta chains drawn from one sample of a study of cytomegalovirus exposure and HLA in healthy donors. Only in-frame clones appear in the TCRdb table, and some are missing; sequencing was by immunoSEQ multiplex PCR. The table records some 250,000 clones, approximately 84% of them present only once. Specimen: PBMCs. These receptor sequences come from a woman aged 25 to 39 in good health and CMV-seropositive. Each CDR3 is given with its conserved first and last residue. D genes are given only for firm matches. The size entry is marked missing in some rows and otherwise reads once, few, many or a size class.

V gene	clone size	D gene	J gene	CDR3 DNA	CDR3 protein
TRBV2	NA	NA	TRBJ2-1	TGTGCCAGCAGGGGACTTTACAATGAGCAGTTCTTC	CASRGLYNEQFF
TRBV27	NA	TRBD2	TRBJ2-7	TGTGCCAGCAGTTCTCTTAGCGGGATCAACCCTTACGAGCAGTACTTC	CASSSLSGINPYEQYF
TRBV21-1	NA	NA	TRBJ2-1	TGTGCCAGCAGCAAAGAGCGGCCCTACAATGAGCAGTTCTTC	CASSKERPYNEQFF
TRBV2	NA	NA	TRBJ2-7	TGTGCCAGCAGTGAGGACGGGAGCGAGCAGTACTTC	CASSEDGSEQYF
TRBV28	NA	NA	TRBJ1-1	TGTGCCAGCAGGGGGTCCGGAGGCGGGGGCGGTGAAGCTTTCTTT	CASRGSGGGGGEAFF
TRBV6-1	NA	NA	TRBJ1-1	TGTGCCAGCAGTGAAGCGCCGATGCGGGCTGAAGCTTTCTTT	CASSEAPMRAEAFF
TRBV9	NA	NA	TRBJ2-2	TGTGCCAGCAGCGTCCCAGGGGAGGGAAGAGCCGGGGAGCTGTTTTTT	CASSVPGEGRAGELFF
TRBV11-3	NA	TRBD2	TRBJ2-7	TGTGCCAGCAGCCCCCGTGAGGGAGGGATCTACGAGCAGTACTTC	CASSPREGGIYEQYF
TRBV29-1	NA	TRBD2	TRBJ2-3	TGCAGCGTCACCGCTGCCACTAGCGGGAGGCTGGGAGATACGCAGTATTTT	CSVTAATSGRLGDTQYF
TRBV5-4	NA	NA	TRBJ2-7	TGTGCCAGCAGCTTGGAGGGGTTAACCGAGCAGTACTTC	CASSLEGLTEQYF
TRBV5-1	NA	TRBD2	TRBJ2-5	TGCGCCAGCAGCCGCAGCGGGAGTCGGGGGGAGACCCAGTACTTC	CASSRSGSRGETQYF
TRBV5-5	NA	TRBD1	TRBJ2-7	TGTGCCAGCAGCAAGGACAGGGGGAACGAGCAGTACTTC	CASSKDRGNEQYF
TRBV10-2	NA	NA	TRBJ2-3	TGCGCCACCCGGCGGGGACCTTATGAGACGCAGTATTTT	CATRRGPYETQYF
TRBV5-1	NA	TRBD1	TRBJ1-2	TGCGCCAGCAGCTTTTCAGGGGGCCACTATGGCTACACCTTC	CASSFSGGHYGYTF
TRBV4-1	NA	TRBD1	TRBJ1-2	TGCGCCAGCAGCCAAGTTGTTTTATCCAGGGGGCCTGGCTACACCTTC	CASSQVVLSRGPGYTF
TRBV18	NA	TRBD1	TRBJ2-7	TGTGCCAGCTCACCCCCCGGGACAGGGGCGACCTACGAGCAGTACTTC	CASSPPGTGATYEQYF
TRBV2	NA	TRBD1	TRBJ2-7	TGTGCCAGCAACGGGGACAGTGAGTACGAGCAGTACTTC	CASNGDSEYEQYF
TRBV6-6	NA	NA	TRBJ1-1	TGTGCCAGCAGTCCCCTAGGGGGGGATACCTCTGAAGCTTTCTTT	CASSPLGGDTSEAFF
TRBV10-1	NA	NA	TRBJ2-3	TGCGCCACCGCCGAGGGAGATACGCAGTATTTT	CATAEGDTQYF
TRBV6-4	NA	TRBD2	TRBJ2-5	TGTGCCAGCAGTTCTCAAGCGGGGGGGCAAGAGACCCAGTACTTC	CASSSQAGGQETQYF
TRBV2	NA	TRBD2	TRBJ2-5	TGTGCCAGCACCCCCTTAGCGGGAGGGCGAGAGACCCAGTACTTC	CASTPLAGGRETQYF
TRBV28	NA	NA	TRBJ2-7	TGTGCCAGCACCGGGGACTACGAGCAGTACTTC	CASTGDYEQYF
TRBV10-3	once	TRBD2	TRBJ2-1	TGTGCCATCAGTGGCGGCGGGAGGTGGTACAATGAGCAGTTCTTC	CAISGGGRWYNEQFF
TRBV18	few	NA	TRBJ2-7	TGTGCCAGCTCACCCTCAGTATCCTACGAGCAGTACTTC	CASSPSVSYEQYF
TRBV6-6	NA	NA	TRBJ2-1	TGTGCCAGCAGACTAGACAATGAGCAGTTCTTC	CASRLDNEQFF
TRBV18	NA	NA	TRBJ1-4	TGTGCCAGCTCAGAAGTACTCTCGGATGAAAAACTGTTTTTT	CASSEVLSDEKLFF
TRBV4-1	NA	TRBD1	TRBJ1-4	TGCGCCAGCAGCCACGGGGACAGGGCCTCTTCAACTAATGAAAAACTGTTTTTT	CASSHGDRASSTNEKLFF
TRBV30	few	NA	TRBJ1-2	TGTGCCTGGAGTGGCGACAGAGCTAACTATGGCTACACCTTC	CAWSGDRANYGYTF
TRBV4-1	NA	NA	TRBJ1-4	TGCGCCAGCAGGCCGACAGAACTTAATGAAAAACTGTTTTTT	CASRPTELNEKLFF
TRBV9	NA	NA	TRBJ2-2	TGTGCCAGCAGCCCCCACATGACCGGGGAGCTGTTTTTT	CASSPHMTGELFF
TRBV29-1	NA	NA	TRBJ2-1	TGCAGCGTTGAAGATGGCGGTCCCCGGCAGTTCTTC	CSVEDGGPRQFF
TRBV28	NA	TRBD1	TRBJ1-5	TGTGCCAGCAGTTTATATGGGACAGGGCTCGGTCAGCCCCAGCATTTT	CASSLYGTGLGQPQHF
TRBV6-4	NA	NA	TRBJ2-3	TGTGCCAGCAGTGACTCGCCAGCGAGCACAGATACGCAGTATTTT	CASSDSPASTDTQYF
TRBV27	NA	TRBD1	TRBJ2-7	TGTGCCAGCAGTTTGGGGACAGGGTTTGAGCAGTACTTC	CASSLGTGFEQYF
TRBV28	NA	NA	TRBJ1-5	TGTGCCAGCAGTTTAACAGAGAATCAGCCCCAGCATTTT	CASSLTENQPQHF
TRBV7-9	NA	TRBD2	TRBJ2-1	TGTGCCAGCAGCCACAAGGCTAGCGGAAACTACAATGAGCAGTTCTTC	CASSHKASGNYNEQFF
TRBV7-9	NA	TRBD1	TRBJ1-1	TGTGCCAGCAGCTCCGCCCGGACAGGGAAGGTGGACACTGAAGCTTTCTTT	CASSSARTGKVDTEAFF
TRBV18	NA	NA	TRBJ1-4	TGTGCCAGCTCACGACTGGATGGTAATGAAAAACTGTTTTTT	CASSRLDGNEKLFF
TRBV5-1	NA	TRBD1	TRBJ2-7	TGCGCCAGCAGCACGGACAGGGGGGTTCTCTATGAGCAGTACTTC	CASSTDRGVLYEQYF
TRBV11-2	NA	TRBD1	TRBJ2-2	TGTGCCAGCAGCCGACAGGGGGCATACACCGGGGAGCTGTTTTTT	CASSRQGAYTGELFF
TRBV6-6	many	TRBD2	TRBJ2-7	TGTGCCAGCTTTGAGCTAGCGGTAAGCTCCTACGAGCAGTACTTC	CASFELAVSSYEQYF
TRBV4-1	NA	NA	TRBJ1-5	TGCGCCAGCAGCCGTACAGAGTATAGCAATCAGCCCCAGCATTTT	CASSRTEYSNQPQHF
TRBV7-6	NA	NA	TRBJ2-7	TGTGCCAGCAGCTTACTGCTTACATCCTACGAGCAGTACTTC	CASSLLLTSYEQYF
TRBV20-1	NA	NA	TRBJ1-1	TGCAGGGGTAGGGAGGAAGCTTTCTTT	CRGREEAFF
TRBV2	NA	NA	TRBJ1-5	TGTGCCAGCGGCCTCACGAGGCATTCTCAGCCCCAGCATTTT	CASGLTRHSQPQHF
TRBV19	NA	NA	TRBJ1-1	TGTGCCAGTAGTACACAGGTTTTGAACACTGAAGCTTTCTTT	CASSTQVLNTEAFF
TRBV11-2	NA	TRBD2	TRBJ2-7	TGTGCCAGCAGCTTCGGGACTAGCGAGTTTGGCGAGCAGTACTTC	CASSFGTSEFGEQYF
TRBV19	NA	TRBD1	TRBJ2-5	TGTGCCAGTAGTATTGGGTCCGACAGGGGGGGAGAGACCCAGTACTTC	CASSIGSDRGGETQYF
TRBV27	NA	NA	TRBJ2-1	TGTGCCAGCAGTTTAAACATTTACTACAATGAGCAGTTCTTC	CASSLNIYYNEQFF
TRBV2	NA	TRBD2	TRBJ2-3	TGTGCCAGCAGTGCGGGACAGCTAGCGGGAAAATTCGGCACAGATACGCAGTATTTT	CASSAGQLAGKFGTDTQYF
TRBV4-1	NA	TRBD1	TRBJ1-2	TGCGCCAGCAGCCAAGTGCTCGGAGGGGGCAGAGGTGGCTACACCTTC	CASSQVLGGGRGGYTF
TRBV7-2	NA	TRBD1	TRBJ2-6	TGTGCCAGCAGCACGACAGGGGGATTCTCTGGGGCCAACGTCCTGACTTTC	CASSTTGGFSGANVLTF
TRBV13	NA	NA	TRBJ2-2	TGTGCCAGCAGCCAGGGGAGGGCCAGGGCCGGGGAGCTGTTTTTT	CASSQGRARAGELFF
TRBV11-1	NA	NA	TRBJ1-2	TGTGCCAGCAGCGAGGGGGACTATGGCTACACCTTC	CASSEGDYGYTF